Below, one T cell receptor (beta chain) is given with its context. An overnight rest at 37°C with about 220 IU/ml IL-2 preceded regulatory T cell sorting from thawed PBMCs. The data originate from a study of Tregs in tolerant kidney transplant recipients. Looking at the study overall: Mixed chimerism was transient after nonmyeloablative marrow transplants from related graft donors.

Generated by immunoSEQ multiplex PCR, the TCRdb table keeps only in-frame clones and is missing some. The repertoire holds about 15,000 clones, with around 80% as singletons. There are 15 residues in the CDR3. Per the germline V gene, CDR1 is MDHEN and CDR2 is SYDVKM. V lost 4 bases to trimming and J lost 3 bases, with 15 bases between them. The TCR comes from a human donor who received a combined kidney and bone marrow transplant. Sequencing used Tregs from blood, obtained before the transplant. The V gene is TRBV28, the J gene TRBJ1-2; D is perhaps TRBD1 (5 bases). CDR3 bases: TGTGCCAGCAGTTACCCCCCAACAGGAGACTATGGCTACACCTTC. It is translated as CASSYPPTGDYGYTF.